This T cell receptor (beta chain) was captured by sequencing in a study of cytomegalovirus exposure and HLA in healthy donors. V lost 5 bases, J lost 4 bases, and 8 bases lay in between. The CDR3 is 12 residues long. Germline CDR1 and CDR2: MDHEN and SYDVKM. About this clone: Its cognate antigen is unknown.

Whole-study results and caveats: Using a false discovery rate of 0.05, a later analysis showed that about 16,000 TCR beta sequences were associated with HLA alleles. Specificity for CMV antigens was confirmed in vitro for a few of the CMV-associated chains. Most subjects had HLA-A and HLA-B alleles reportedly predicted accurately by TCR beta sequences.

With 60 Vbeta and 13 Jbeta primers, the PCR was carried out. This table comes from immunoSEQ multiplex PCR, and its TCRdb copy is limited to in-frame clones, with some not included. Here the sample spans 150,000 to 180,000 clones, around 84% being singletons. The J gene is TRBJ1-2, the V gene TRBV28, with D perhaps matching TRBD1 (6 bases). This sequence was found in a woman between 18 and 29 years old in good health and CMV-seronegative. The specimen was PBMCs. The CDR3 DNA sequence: TGTGCCAGCAGTACAGGGCGCTATGGCTACACCTTC. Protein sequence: CASSTGRYGYTF.